This T cell receptor beta chain was captured by sequencing in a study of T cells in Graves' hyperthyroidism and ophthalmopathy (dated by TCRdb to about 2019). About the investigation overall: Peripheral blood was collected at initial diagnosis, before any treatment. According to the paper, TCR Vbeta CDR3 sequencing was carried out on over 130 peripheral blood samples, which came from approximately 43 ophthalmopathy, fewer than 80 hyperthyroidism and around 17 progressor patients. After blood sampling, hyperthyroidism patients were treated with methimazole at a starting dose of 30 mg daily, and ophthalmopathy patients were treated with high-dose intravenous methylprednisolone. To identify TCR V-J signatures that set the groups apart, the researchers used a discovery cohort of 95 to 100 patients, made up of 43 with Graves' ophthalmopathy and 55 to 65 with stable Graves' hyperthyroidism. Thyroid tissue and blood T-cell repertoires from about six Graves' hyperthyroidism patients were also compared in the study. For training and testing, the approximately 92 patients in the discovery cohort were randomly divided in a 7:3 ratio. Prospective prediction of ophthalmopathy was tested in an independent validation cohort of 18 to 20 hyperthyroidism patients and roughly 16 patients who later progressed to ophthalmopathy.

A patient counted as having stable Graves' hyperthyroidism if no progression to ophthalmopathy occurred over 18 months of follow-up. Hyperthyroidism patients were aged 18 to 65 years and newly diagnosed, with disease duration of less than 2 months. Exclusion was applied to patients with uncontrolled infections, other autoimmune diseases, pregnancy or lactation. Diagnoses were established on the basis of clinical symptoms, serum thyroxine and TRAb, thyroid ultrasound, and orbital computed tomography. Ficoll-Paque density gradient centrifugation was used to isolate PBMCs from under 11 ml of fresh peripheral blood. Total RNA was extracted using Trizol reagent, and RNA quality was assessed on an Agilent 2100 Bioanalyzer. This clonotype was counted ten times or more. The antigen it recognizes is unknown. The sample holds no much larger clone one base away, and base qualities are not on file. Sequences LGHNT (CDR1) and FRNRAP (CDR2) are obtained from the germline V gene. Its CDR3 holds 18 amino acids, cysteine through phenylalanine. Here the CDR3 DNA is all that survives: 54 bases in frame from base 1. Compared with germline, V lacks 5 bases and J lacks 2 bases; bases without a gene match: 16.

TCR beta CDR3 regions were amplified from RNA transcripts. The TCR CDR3 was subjected to a first round of RT-PCR using the HTBI primer set and the Qiagen OneStep RT-PCR kit. Libraries were constructed in a second round of multiplex PCR, after which size selection and purification were performed. Sequencing of the libraries was done on an Illumina HiSeq2000 using paired-end 100 bp reads. As for the authors' bioinformatics: SOAPnuke was used to process the raw data, with reads discarded if the reads contained adapters or uncalled bases, had a mean Phred below 15, or lacked an exact constant-primer or identifier match. High-quality paired reads were merged with COPE v1.2.5, and unique nucleotide sequences were defined as clonotypes. Clonotypes were aligned to IMGT TRBV, TRBD and TRBJ reference segments using MiTCR v1.1. Analysis was restricted to V-J combinations with a frequency above 0.0001, which covered roughly 99% of repertoires. The TCS score was defined as F50 (clonal expansion) divided by E x V (chaos), with BLOSUM62-based TCRdist calculated between CDR3 peptides within each V-J. Welch's t-statistics and random forest reduced approximately 520 V-J features to 13, which were used in a naive Bayes classifier (R e1071). The public reads were reprocessed in TCRdb via fastp at Q25 and MiXCR, keeping in-frame beta chains. When rows share a CDR3 protein, they turn into one entry using the most common DNA and genes. The V and J calls and clone size come from TCRdb's table, not from the authors' own analysis. Recorded for this sample are about 480,000 distinct CDR3 sequences; around an eighth of them occurred a single time. The top ten clones comprise less than 20% of the sample.

Study-wide findings and limitations: Most expanded thyroid clonotypes (frequency above 0.001) were also detected in blood, a finding suggesting that blood repertoires may reflect thyroid immune responses. During validation, the model predicted progression to ophthalmopathy a median of about 6.5 months ahead of onset, with approximately 71% sensitivity and about 75% specificity. Sample size was not statistically predetermined, and blinding of investigators to group allocation was not performed. Ophthalmopathy was separated from stable hyperthyroidism by a 13 V-J signature model, with about 88% sensitivity and roughly 84% specificity obtained in cross-validation and 80%/75% obtained in testing.

The receptor was isolated from a young woman with Graves' hyperthyroidism. Sequencing input: blood. Recombination connected TRBV12-5 to TRBJ2-5; 8 bases in the middle match TRBD2. In nucleotide form, the sequence is TGTGCTAGTGGTCTCGGGACTATGGGTACGGGGGGGCAAGAGACCCAGTACTTC. This translates into CASGLGTMGTGGQETQYF.